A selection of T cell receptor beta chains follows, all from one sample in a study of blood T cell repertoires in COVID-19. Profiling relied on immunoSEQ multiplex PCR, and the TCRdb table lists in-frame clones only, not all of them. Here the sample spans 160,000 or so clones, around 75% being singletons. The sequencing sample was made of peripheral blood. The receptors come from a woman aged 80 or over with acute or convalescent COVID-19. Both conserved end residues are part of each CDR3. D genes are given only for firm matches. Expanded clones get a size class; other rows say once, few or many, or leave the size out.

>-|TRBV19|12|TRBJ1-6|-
TGTGCCAGTAGAACGACAGGAGAGCCCCTCCACTTT
CASRTTGEPLHF
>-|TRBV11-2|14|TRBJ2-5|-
TGTGCCAGCAGCCCACCGGGGGTACGGGAGACCCAGTACTTC
CASSPPGVRETQYF
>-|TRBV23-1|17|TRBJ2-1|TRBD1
TGCGCCAGCAGTCAATCGACCGACAGGGGGCTCGACAATGAGCAGTTCTTC
CASSQSTDRGLDNEQFF
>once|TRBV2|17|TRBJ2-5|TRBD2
TGTGCCAGCAGTTTAACCCTAGCGGGAAGGAGCGGGGAGACCCAGTACTTC
CASSLTLAGRSGETQYF
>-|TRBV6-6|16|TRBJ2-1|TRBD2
TGTGCCAGCAGTTCCCCTAGGCAAGCGGGAGTCAATGAGCAGTTCTTC
CASSSPRQAGVNEQFF
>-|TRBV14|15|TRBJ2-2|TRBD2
TGTGCCAGCAGCCAATACGGGGGGGCGACCGGGGAGCTGTTTTTT
CASSQYGGATGELFF
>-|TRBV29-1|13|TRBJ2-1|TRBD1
TGCAGCGTTGAAACAGGGGGCTCCAATGAGCAGTTCTTC
CSVETGGSNEQFF
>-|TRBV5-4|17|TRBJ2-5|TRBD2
TGTGCCAGCAGCGCGCCGGGACTAGCGGGGGGTCAAGAGACCCAGTACTTC
CASSAPGLAGGQETQYF
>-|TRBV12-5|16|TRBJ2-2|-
TGTGCTAGGGGTCGACACAGAGAGGGCAACGCCGGGGAGCTGTTTTTT
CARGRHREGNAGELFF
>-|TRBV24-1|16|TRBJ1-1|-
TGTGCCACCAGTGCCTCCCTAGGGGATGGGAACACTGAAGCTTTCTTT
CATSASLGDGNTEAFF
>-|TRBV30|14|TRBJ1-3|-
TGTGCCTGGAATCCGAGCCGCTCTGGAAACACCATATATTTT
CAWNPSRSGNTIYF
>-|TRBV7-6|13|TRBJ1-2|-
TGTGCCAGCAGCTTAACGGGTGACTATGGCTACACCTTC
CASSLTGDYGYTF
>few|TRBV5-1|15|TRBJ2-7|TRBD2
TGCGCCAGCAGCTGGTCGAGCGGGGGGGCCTACGAGCAGTACTTC
CASSWSSGGAYEQYF
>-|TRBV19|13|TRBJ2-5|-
TGTGCCAGTAGTGGGCTACCTCAAGAGACCCAGTACTTC
CASSGLPQETQYF
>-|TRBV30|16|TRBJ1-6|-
TGTGCCTGGAGTGTACCCAAGACTCGACAGCGAGCACCCCTCCACTTT
CAWSVPKTRQRAPLHF
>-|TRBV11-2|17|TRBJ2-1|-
TGTGCCAGCACCTCCCGGCCAACAAGGGGCTCCTACAATGAGCAGTTCTTC
CASTSRPTRGSYNEQFF
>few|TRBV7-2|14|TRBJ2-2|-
TGTGCCAGCAGCTTAGCGCTTAGAACCGGGGAGCTGTTTTTT
CASSLALRTGELFF
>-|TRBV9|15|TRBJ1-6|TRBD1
TGTGCCAGCGCTCTTACTGGGACAGGGAATTCACCCCTCCACTTT
CASALTGTGNSPLHF
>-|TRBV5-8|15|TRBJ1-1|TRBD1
TGTGCCAGCAGCTTTCGGACAGGGGGGGTCACTGAAGCTTTCTTT
CASSFRTGGVTEAFF
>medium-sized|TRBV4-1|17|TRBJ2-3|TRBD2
TGCGCCAGCAGCCCTCGGGGGGCGGGAGGCCTCACAGATACGCAGTATTTT
CASSPRGAGGLTDTQYF
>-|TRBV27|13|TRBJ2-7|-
TGTGCCAGTAAGGGGCGAAATTCCTACGAGCAGTACTTC
CASKGRNSYEQYF
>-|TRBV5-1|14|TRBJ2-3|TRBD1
TGCGCCAGCGGGTTGACAGGGGAAACAGATACGCAGTATTTT
CASGLTGETDTQYF
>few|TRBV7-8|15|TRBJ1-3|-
TGTGCCAGCAGCTTAGAACAGTACTCTGGAAACACCATATATTTT
CASSLEQYSGNTIYF
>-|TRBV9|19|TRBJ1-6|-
TGTGCCAGCAGTCATCCGGGGGGCGAGCTTGCCAAGATAAATTCACCCCTCCACTTT
CASSHPGGELAKINSPLHF
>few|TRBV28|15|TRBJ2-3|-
TGTGCCAGCAGACAAGCCAGGGTTTTCAAGGGTACGCAGTATTTT
CASRQARVFKGTQYF
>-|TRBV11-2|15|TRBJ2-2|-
TGTGCCAGCAGCTTATTGGGCTTCAACACCGGGGAGCTGTTTTTT
CASSLLGFNTGELFF
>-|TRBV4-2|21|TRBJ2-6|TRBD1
TGTGCCAGCAGCCAAGCTTATTGGGGAGGACAGGGTAATCCTGGGGCCAACGTCCTGACTTTC
CASSQAYWGGQGNPGANVLTF
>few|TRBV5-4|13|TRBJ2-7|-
TGTGCCAGCAGCCTCCCTCCAGGGTACGAGCAGTACTTC
CASSLPPGYEQYF
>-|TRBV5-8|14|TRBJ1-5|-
TGTGCCAGCAGAGCCCGGTATAGCAATCAGCCCCAGCATTTT
CASRARYSNQPQHF
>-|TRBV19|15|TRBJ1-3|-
TGTGCCAGTAGGCCGGCCGGCGGAGTCGGAAACACCATATATTTT
CASRPAGGVGNTIYF
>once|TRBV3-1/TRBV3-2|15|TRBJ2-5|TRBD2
TGTGCCAGCAGCTATCTCACGGGGGGGCAGCAGACCCAGTACTTC
CASSYLTGGQQTQYF
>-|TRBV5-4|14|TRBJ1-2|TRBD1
TGTGCCAGCAGCTTGAAGACAGGGGGCTATGGCTACACCTTC
CASSLKTGGYGYTF
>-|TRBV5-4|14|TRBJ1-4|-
TGTGCCAGCAGCTGGGAGGGCGCTAATGAAAAACTGTTTTTT
CASSWEGANEKLFF
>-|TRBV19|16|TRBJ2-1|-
TGTGCCAGTAGTAGCGGTGGTAGCGGAACCTACAATGAGCAGTTCTTC
CASSSGGSGTYNEQFF
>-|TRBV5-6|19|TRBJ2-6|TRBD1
TGTGCCAGCAGCGAGGACGCCGGGACAGGGCCTTCTGGGGCCAACGTCCTGACTTTC
CASSEDAGTGPSGANVLTF
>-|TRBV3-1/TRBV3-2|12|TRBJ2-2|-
TGTGCCAGCAGCCCCCTGTCCGGGGAGCTGTTTTTT
CASSPLSGELFF
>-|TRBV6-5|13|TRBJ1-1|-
TGTGCCAGCAGACGGACAGCCAGCACTGAAGCTTTCTTT
CASRRTASTEAFF
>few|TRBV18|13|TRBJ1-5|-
TGTGCCAGCTCACCAGGGACAAATCAGCCCCAGCATTTT
CASSPGTNQPQHF
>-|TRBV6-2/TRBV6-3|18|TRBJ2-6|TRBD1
TGTGCCAGCAGTTGGTTGGGACAGGGGTTTTCTGGGGCCAACGTCCTGACTTTC
CASSWLGQGFSGANVLTF
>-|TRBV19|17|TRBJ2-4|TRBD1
TGTGCCAGTAGTACTAGGACAGGTACCGCTCTTAAAAACATTCAGTACTTC
CASSTRTGTALKNIQYF